This T cell receptor beta chain was recovered during a study of beta chain features in type 1 diabetes. Trimming removed 2 bases at V and 2 bases at J, with 10 bases between. The CDR3 length is 15 residues. Germline V gene lookup returns CDR1 LNHNV and CDR2 YYDKDF (reference sequence). The investigators reverse transcribed all of the isolated RNA, so they sequenced expressed TCRB transcripts. This table comes from immunoSEQ multiplex PCR, and its TCRdb copy is limited to in-frame clones, with some not included. This table has a few hundred thousand clones, roughly 17% appearing once. Study-wide results and limits: When Type 1 diabetes patients were examined, their TCRB CDR3s proved moderately but significantly shorter in all four CD4+ subsets.

The table lists this clone with a few counts. What it binds is unknown. The chain recombines TRBV15 with TRBJ1-5, with no clear D. The TCR comes from a man in his thirties or forties with type 1 diabetes. Sequenced sample: naive CD4+ T cells from blood. The CDR3 sequence is CATSRRGSGNQPQHF. In nucleotides, the CDR3 is TGTGCCACCAGCAGACGGGGTTCTGGCAATCAGCCCCAGCATTTT. Full variable domain (outside the CDR3, taken from reference TRBV15 and TRBJ1-5): DAMVIQNPRYQVTQFGKPVTLSCSQTLNHNVMYWYQQKSSQAPKLLFHYYDKDFNNEADTPDNFQSRRPNTSFCFLDIRSPGLGDTAMYLCATSRRGSGNQPQHFGDGTRLSIL.